A selection of T cell receptor beta chains follows, all from one sample in a study of T cells in narcolepsy. Data came from immunoSEQ multiplex PCR; TCRdb stores just in-frame clones and leaves some out. The sample shows some 30,000 clones, 65% to 85% of them seen only once. Sequencing used memory (CD45RA-) CD4+ T cells from blood. The receptors derive from a human donor in good health. Each CDR3 is given without its conserved first and last residue.

v_gene,j_gene,CDR3aa
TRBV6-1,TRBJ1-2,ASSEASRDYGYT
TRBV9,TRBJ1-1,ASSVGGWSMNTEAF
TRBV4-1,TRBJ2-1,ASSQDPRTSGRNEQF
TRBV5-1,TRBJ2-5,ASRADPGGQETQY
TRBV5-1,TRBJ2-1,ASSDGTAAYNEQF
TRBV7-3,TRBJ2-2,ASSPRVTGELF
TRBV9,TRBJ2-1,ASSLSGGSSYNEQF
TRBV5-1,TRBJ2-4,ASSLLPGGAENIQY
TRBV15,TRBJ1-2,ATSVTGVRGGYT
TRBV6-5,TRBJ1-1,ASSATGTEAF
TRBV29-1,TRBJ1-5,SVEGGPGQPQH
TRBV5-1,TRBJ2-7,ASSPRTSYEQY
TRBV10-1,TRBJ1-1,ASSDPGTGGTEAF
TRBV29-1,TRBJ1-2,SVELGGYGYT
TRBV5-8,TRBJ2-5,ASSWGQKETQY
TRBV6-5,TRBJ2-5,ASRLQVQETQY
TRBV5-1,TRBJ2-3,ASSIETDTQY
TRBV6-1,TRBJ2-1,ASSSRGNEQF
TRBV10-3,TRBJ1-2,AISDSGASNYGYT
TRBV2,TRBJ1-6,ASTGQGSNSPLH
TRBV7-9,TRBJ2-5,ASSNPPGGLGETQY
TRBV5-6,TRBJ1-2,ASSLVTGQGINYGYT
TRBV6-1,TRBJ2-7,ASRPSGTHYEQY
TRBV10-3,TRBJ1-2,AISLQGYGYT
TRBV7-9,TRBJ1-1,ASSPGQGALEAF
TRBV9,TRBJ1-5,ASSVDGTGIQPQH
TRBV6-4,TRBJ1-6,ATRKDFDSPLH
TRBV5-1,TRBJ1-1,ASRAGGMHTEAF